This is a list of T cell receptor beta chains from one sample in a study of OX40 agonist ivuxolimab in advanced cancers. Using immunoSEQ multiplex PCR, the repertoire was profiled, and TCRdb retains in-frame clones only, with some absent. This sample has under 100,000 clones, with around 85% found just once. This specimen was CD4+ or CD8+ T cells sorted from blood, taken in a trial of the OX40 agonist ivuxolimab. The receptors were gathered from an adult with an advanced solid tumor such as melanoma, head and neck, liver or kidney cancer. Both conserved end residues are part of each CDR3. Fields, in order: CDR3 protein, CDR3 DNA, D gene, J gene, clone size, V gene. A D gene is named only where the DNA matches it firmly. Clone sizes are given selectively: once, few, many, or a class where the clone is expanded.

CASSGTLGGLEYF | TGTGCCAGCAGCGGAACATTAGGGGGGCTGGAGTACTTC | - | TRBJ2-7 | once | TRBV2
CASSLRDHNYGYTF | TGTGCCAGCAGCTTGCGGGACCATAACTATGGCTACACCTTC | - | TRBJ1-2 | - | TRBV7-2
CASSEGPGEGQPQHF | TGTGCCAGCAGTGAAGGGCCCGGGGAGGGCCAGCCCCAGCATTTT | - | TRBJ1-5 | - | TRBV6-1
CASSILVGQGYEQYF | TGTGCCAGTAGTATATTAGTCGGGCAGGGCTACGAGCAGTACTTC | - | TRBJ2-7 | - | TRBV19
CASTGGSSYNEQFF | TGTGCCAGCACGGGGGGGAGCTCCTACAATGAGCAGTTCTTC | TRBD2 | TRBJ2-1 | - | TRBV25-1
CASSESGSETQYF | TGCGCCAGCAGTGAGTCGGGGTCGGAGACCCAGTACTTC | - | TRBJ2-5 | - | TRBV10-1
CASSWVGGGYEQYF | TGTGCCAGCAGCTGGGTAGGGGGAGGCTACGAGCAGTACTTC | - | TRBJ2-7 | - | TRBV7-9
CASSQEVSNQPQHF | TGCGCCAGCAGCCAAGAGGTCAGCAATCAGCCCCAGCATTTT | - | TRBJ1-5 | once | TRBV4-1
CASSEVGGLGRETQYF | TGTGCCAGCAGTGAAGTCGGTGGTCTTGGGCGGGAGACCCAGTACTTC | - | TRBJ2-5 | - | TRBV6-1
CSVEQGADEKLFF | TGCAGCGTAGAACAGGGGGCGGATGAAAAACTGTTTTTT | TRBD1 | TRBJ1-4 | - | TRBV29-1
CASSQDFGVRLIVNTEAFF | TGCGCCAGCAGCCAAGATTTTGGGGTAAGGTTGATCGTGAACACTGAAGCTTTCTTT | - | TRBJ1-1 | - | TRBV4-1
CASSLAIRTDTQYF | TGCGCCAGCAGCTTGGCTATCCGCACAGATACGCAGTATTTT | - | TRBJ2-3 | once | TRBV5-1
CARFDRDEDTGELFF | TGTGCCCGATTTGACAGGGACGAGGACACCGGGGAGCTGTTTTTT | - | TRBJ2-2 | - | TRBV21-1
CASSPNQGGSGNTIYF | TGTGCTAGCAGCCCCAACCAGGGCGGCTCTGGAAACACCATATATTTT | - | TRBJ1-3 | once | TRBV7-7
CASRLAGDQDTQYF | TGCGCCAGCAGGCTAGCGGGGGATCAAGATACGCAGTATTTT | TRBD2 | TRBJ2-3 | - | TRBV5-1
CASSLVRPSGANVLTF | TGTGCCAGCAGCTTAGTACGGCCATCTGGGGCCAACGTCCTGACTTTC | - | TRBJ2-6 | - | TRBV13
CASSPGGLGSETQYF | TGTGCCAGCAGCCCCGGGGGATTAGGGTCAGAGACCCAGTACTTC | - | TRBJ2-5 | - | TRBV7-8
CASSPLPEGYEQYF | TGTGCCAGCTCACCATTGCCCGAGGGATACGAGCAGTACTTC | - | TRBJ2-7 | - | TRBV18
CASSSDGHYGYTF | TGTGCCAGCAGCTCCGACGGTCACTATGGCTACACCTTC | - | TRBJ1-2 | - | TRBV5-4
CAWSFTGTDTQYF | TGTGCCTGGTCTTTCACAGGAACAGATACGCAGTATTTT | - | TRBJ2-3 | few | TRBV30
CASSLGGWPSTDTQYF | TGTGCCAGCAGCTTAGGGGGATGGCCTTCCACCGATACGCAGTATTTT | - | TRBJ2-3 | once | TRBV7-2
CAWMGQLNTEAFF | TGTGCCTGGATGGGACAGTTGAACACTGAAGCTTTCTTT | TRBD1 | TRBJ1-1 | - | TRBV30
CASSLEWGAPAFF | TGTGCCAGCAGCTTAGAGTGGGGGGCCCCAGCTTTCTTT | - | TRBJ1-1 | - | TRBV11-2
CASSGSVSYNEQFF | TGTGCCAGTAGTGGGTCGGTAAGTTACAATGAGCAGTTCTTC | - | TRBJ2-1 | - | TRBV19
CASSSTGYGTGELFF | TGCGCCAGCAGCTCGACAGGGTATGGCACCGGGGAGCTGTTTTTT | TRBD1 | TRBJ2-2 | - | TRBV5-1
CASSPRGASTTYEQYF | TGTGCCAGCAGCCCCCGGGGGGCGAGCACCACGTACGAGCAGTACTTC | - | TRBJ2-7 | few | TRBV5-4
CASSFGDRGRRTEAFF | TGTGCCAGCAGCTTCGGCGACAGGGGTCGGCGGACTGAAGCTTTCTTT | TRBD1 | TRBJ1-1 | - | TRBV7-2
CASSSRTGEKLFF | TGTGCCAGCAGTTCACGGACAGGGGAAAAACTGTTTTTT | TRBD1 | TRBJ1-4 | - | TRBV25-1
CASSPRQGSTGELFF | TGTGCCAGCAGCCCCCGACAGGGGAGCACCGGGGAGCTGTTTTTT | TRBD1 | TRBJ2-2 | - | TRBV7-2
CASSLHAGGTDTQYF | TGTGCCAGCAGTTTACATGCGGGAGGCACAGATACGCAGTATTTT | TRBD2 | TRBJ2-3 | - | TRBV28
CASSLQSGQGYEQYF | TGCGCCAGCAGCTTGCAATCGGGACAGGGCTACGAGCAGTACTTC | TRBD1 | TRBJ2-7 | few | TRBV5-1
CASRPRIKRSEKLFF | TGTGCAAGTCGCCCCCGGATTAAGAGGAGTGAAAAACTGTTTTTT | - | TRBJ1-4 | - | TRBV12-2
CASSLSQGAIGNTIYF | TGTGCCAGCAGCTTATCTCAGGGGGCCATCGGAAACACCATATATTTT | TRBD1 | TRBJ1-3 | - | TRBV7-2
CASGPGGRLSRPLHF | TGCGCCAGCGGGCCGGGGGGCCGCTTATCAAGACCCCTCCACTTT | - | TRBJ1-6 | - | TRBV23-1
CASSEGLAAETQYF | TGTGCCAGCAGCGAAGGACTAGCGGCCGAGACCCAGTACTTC | TRBD2 | TRBJ2-5 | - | TRBV7-9
CAWGQGRGEQYF | TGTGCCTGGGGGCAGGGGCGGGGGGAGCAGTACTTC | - | TRBJ2-7 | - | TRBV30
CASSPPGAASTDTQYF | TGCGCCAGCAGCCCCCCTGGGGCGGCTAGCACAGATACGCAGTATTTT | - | TRBJ2-3 | - | TRBV5-1
CASRRRSGNTIYF | TGTGCCAGCAGGAGGCGCTCTGGAAACACCATATATTTT | - | TRBJ1-3 | - | TRBV6-4
CASSASAGVGNTIYF | TGTGCCAGCAGTGCCTCCGCAGGGGTTGGAAACACCATATATTTT | - | TRBJ1-3 | once | TRBV2
CASSISPPSTLTDTQYF | TGTGCCAGTAGTATCAGCCCGCCCTCTACCCTCACAGATACGCAGTATTTT | - | TRBJ2-3 | few | TRBV19
CASSVGPYEKLFF | TGTGCCAGCAGTGTCGGGCCCTATGAAAAACTGTTTTTT | - | TRBJ1-4 | - | TRBV28
CASSQVASRGHEQYF | TGCGCCAGCAGCCAAGTGGCGAGCAGGGGACACGAGCAGTACTTC | - | TRBJ2-7 | - | TRBV4-1
CASSPLGGGSTGELFF | TGTGCCAGCAGCCCCCTGGGTGGGGGTAGCACCGGGGAGCTGTTTTTT | - | TRBJ2-2 | - | TRBV7-3
CAWSVPIGIVRNIQYF | TGTGCCTGGAGTGTACCTATCGGGATAGTGAGGAACATTCAGTACTTC | - | TRBJ2-4 | - | TRBV30
CASSPGTGREQYF | TGTGCCAGCAGCCCAGGGACAGGGCGCGAGCAGTACTTC | TRBD1 | TRBJ2-7 | - | TRBV7-3
CASSGSLPNF | TGCGCCAGCAGCGGGTCCTTACCCAATTTT | - | TRBJ1-5 | - | TRBV10-1
CASSQEQRGQGAGELFF | TGTGCCAGCAGCCAAGAGCAAAGGGGACAGGGGGCCGGGGAGCTGTTTTTT | TRBD1 | TRBJ2-2 | - | TRBV4-2
CASSSPPRTGQRNIQYF | TGTGCCAGCAGCTCCCCTCCCCGGACAGGGCAACGAAACATTCAGTACTTC | TRBD1 | TRBJ2-4 | - | TRBV7-2